The clone carrying this TCR beta chain turned up a few times. Its matching antigen is unknown. This sample was included in a study of CD8 T cells in ankylosing spondylitis. CDR1 and CDR2 (germline): KGHDR, SFDVKD. The ends were cut back, 3 bases at V and 0 bases at J, with 19 bases in the middle. The CDR3 has 19 residues. In TCRdb, the 5' RACE reads were re-called with MiXCR into one record per CDR3 protein. Found here are about 450,000 distinct CDR3 sequences, 25% to 30% of them singletons; the top ten hold 0.89%. Study conclusions and caveats: Roughly eight highly homologous variants made up a TCR beta motif that seemed to typify ankylosing spondylitis blood. Disease-linked clones bore a CD8+ phenotype, appearing relatively rarely in peripheral blood. There was reportedly significant enrichment of clones that were disease-linked in matched ankylosing spondylitis synovial fluid.

The sequence was obtained from a male donor with ankylosing spondylitis. Sequencing was performed on blood, either unsorted or a sorted T cell fraction (not recorded which). This chain connects TRBV24-1 to TRBJ2-2; tentatively, D is TRBD1 (6 bases). The CDR3 coding sequence is TGTGCCACCAGTGATCTTCGACAGGACACCCTCGCGAACACCGGGGAGCTGTTTTTT. It specifies CATSDLRQDTLANTGELFF.